This TCR beta chain is drawn from a study of cytomegalovirus exposure and HLA in healthy donors. Study at large: An early release of data contained about 85 million unique TCRs, which came from HLA-typed donors. Findings and limits, study-wide: Productive rates of about 90% or about 30% were seen for most TCR beta V segments in an earlier analysis. Equally common other TCR beta chains were less clonally expanded than HLA-associated ones, a later analysis found. Whilst most TCR sequences proved rare, a subset of public TCRs occurred across many donors.

The PCR was carried out with 60 Vbeta primers and 13 Jbeta primers. Repertoires were generated with immunoSEQ multiplex PCR, while TCRdb's copy carries only in-frame clones and drops some. The sample lists about 160,000 clones, around 76% occurring once. Remarks on this clone: Its target is not known.

Deletions cut 5 bases from V and 2 bases from J, with 21 bases between. CDR1 and CDR2 (germline): SGHTA, FQGNSA. This CDR3 spans 17 amino acids. The rearrangement uses TRBV7-2 and TRBJ1-1; the D is unclear. This clonotype was obtained from a female donor in good health and CMV-seronegative. Specimen: PBMCs. In DNA, the CDR3 is TGTGCCAGCAGCCCACTAAGACACGGGATGATTAACACTGAAGCTTTCTTT. Its protein is CASSPLRHGMINTEAFF. Together with reference TRBV7-2 and TRBJ1-1, the CDR3 gives the full variable domain: GAGVSQSPSNKVTEKGKDVELRCDPISGHTALYWYRQSLGQGLEFLIYFQGNSAPDKSGLPSDRFSAERTGGSVSTLTIQRTQQEDSAVYLCASSPLRHGMINTEAFFGQGTRLTVV.